This is a list of T cell receptor beta chains from one sample in a study of siplizumab effects on memory and regulatory T cells. Profiling relied on immunoSEQ multiplex PCR, and the TCRdb table lists in-frame clones only, not all of them. This sample has 37,000 or so clones, with more than 70% found just once. The sample taken for sequencing was naive CD4+ T cells sorted from blood. The source is a human donor in good health. The CDR3 runs from the conserved cysteine through the conserved F or W. A D gene is named only where the DNA matches it firmly. Where a row states a size, it is once, few, many or the class of an expanded clone; other rows omit it.

TRBJ1-6 | once | 13 | TRBV25-1 | TRBD1 | TGTGCCAGCCAGGGGACAGGGGGTTCACCCCTCCACTTT | CASQGTGGSPLHF
TRBJ2-1 | NA | 16 | TRBV4-1 | NA | TGCGCCAGCAGCCAAGAGGCAGTTGACTTCTACAATGAGCAGTTCTTC | CASSQEAVDFYNEQFF
TRBJ2-3 | NA | 16 | TRBV18 | TRBD2 | TGTGCCAGCTCCCCTCTAACGGGGGGGTCCCTAGATACGCAGTATTTT | CASSPLTGGSLDTQYF
TRBJ2-3 | NA | 14 | TRBV12-5 | TRBD1 | TGTGCTAGTGGTCCCGGGACAGCTCCAGATACGCAGTATTTT | CASGPGTAPDTQYF
TRBJ2-3 | NA | 14 | TRBV11-2 | NA | TGTGCCAGCAGCTTAGACAGGGTGGAGGGTACGCAGTATTTT | CASSLDRVEGTQYF
TRBJ2-7 | NA | 15 | TRBV4-1 | NA | TGCGCCAGCAGGGACAGGCTGGGGGGGTATCGCGAGCAGTACTTC | CASRDRLGGYREQYF
TRBJ2-1 | NA | 17 | TRBV7-9 | NA | TGTGCCAGCAGCTCGTCGGTTCTTCCCCGTCCCTACAATGAGCAGTTCTTC | CASSSSVLPRPYNEQFF
TRBJ2-2 | NA | 14 | TRBV7-9 | NA | TGTGCCAGCGGAGGAGTGTCAAACACCGGGGAGCTGTTTTTT | CASGGVSNTGELFF
TRBJ2-6 | NA | 18 | TRBV5-1 | NA | TGCGCCAGCCGACAGGAGGGGACCAGCCCTTCTGGGGCCAACGTCCTGACTTTC | CASRQEGTSPSGANVLTF
TRBJ1-2 | NA | 15 | TRBV9 | NA | TGTGCCAGCAGCGTCTCCGGGCTCTCTAACTATGGCTACACCTTC | CASSVSGLSNYGYTF
TRBJ2-5 | NA | 18 | TRBV5-1 | TRBD2 | TGCGCCAGCAGCTCCGGGGTAGCGGGAGGCGGCGGCCAAGAGACCCAGTACTTC | CASSSGVAGGGGQETQYF
TRBJ2-5 | NA | 13 | TRBV29-1 | TRBD1 | TGCAGCGTGGTCACAGGGGCTGTAGAGACCCAGTACTTC | CSVVTGAVETQYF
TRBJ2-7 | NA | 15 | TRBV18 | NA | TGTGCCAGCTCACCAAGATCCGCGAATTCGTACGAGCAGTACTTC | CASSPRSANSYEQYF
TRBJ2-5 | NA | 16 | TRBV25-1 | TRBD2 | TGTGCCAGCAGTGAATACGGTAGCGGGGGGTGGGAGACCCAGTACTTC | CASSEYGSGGWETQYF
TRBJ1-2 | NA | 14 | TRBV6-4 | NA | TGTGCCAGCAGTGACTTCGCAGGGGACTATGGCTACACCTTC | CASSDFAGDYGYTF
TRBJ1-1 | NA | 12 | TRBV5-6 | NA | TGTGCCAACAGCCATTTCAACACTGAAGCTTTCTTT | CANSHFNTEAFF
TRBJ2-3 | NA | 14 | TRBV19 | NA | TGTGCCAGTAGTACCTCACGGACGTCAGATACGCAGTATTTT | CASSTSRTSDTQYF
TRBJ1-4 | NA | 14 | TRBV18 | NA | TGTGCCAGCTCACAGGCCAGAGTACAGGAAAAACTGTTTTTT | CASSQARVQEKLFF
TRBJ2-1 | NA | 14 | TRBV27 | NA | TGTGCCAGCAGTTTACAAAGACTATCCAATGAGCAGTTCTTC | CASSLQRLSNEQFF
TRBJ2-2 | NA | 14 | TRBV27 | TRBD1 | TGTGCCAGCAGTTGGGACAGGACAACCGGGGAGCTGTTTTTT | CASSWDRTTGELFF
TRBJ2-1 | NA | 13 | TRBV19 | TRBD1 | TGTGCCAGTAGTACGACAGGGTCGGCTGAGCAGTTCTTC | CASSTTGSAEQFF
TRBJ2-3 | NA | 15 | TRBV7-9 | NA | TGTGCCAGCAGCTTTATGTCAGGGTTCACAGATACGCAGTATTTT | CASSFMSGFTDTQYF
TRBJ2-5 | NA | 11 | TRBV27 | NA | TGTGCCAGCAAAGAATGGGAGACCCAGTACTTC | CASKEWETQYF
TRBJ2-5 | NA | 15 | TRBV7-9 | NA | TGTGCCAGCAGCTTTTTGCAGGGTTTAGGGGAGACCCAGTACTTC | CASSFLQGLGETQYF
TRBJ1-2 | NA | 17 | TRBV5-1 | TRBD1 | TGCGCCAGCAGCCAAGACAGGGCTCAAGGAGTTAACTATGGCTACACCTTC | CASSQDRAQGVNYGYTF
TRBJ2-7 | NA | 13 | TRBV7-9 | NA | TGTGCCAGCAGCTGGGGGGCTTCCTACGAGCAGTACTTC | CASSWGASYEQYF
TRBJ2-3 | NA | 15 | TRBV5-8 | TRBD1 | TGTGCCAGCAGCACGGGACAGGGAGGCACAGATACGCAGTATTTT | CASSTGQGGTDTQYF
TRBJ2-7 | NA | 16 | TRBV2 | NA | TGTGCCAGCAGTGAAGCCGCAGGTCCCCTAAGGGACGAGCAGTACTTC | CASSEAAGPLRDEQYF
TRBJ2-5 | NA | 13 | TRBV4-1 | NA | TGCGCCAGCAGCCATATAGTCGGTGAGACCCAGTACTTC | CASSHIVGETQYF
TRBJ2-3 | NA | 17 | TRBV4-1 | TRBD2 | TGCGCCAGCAGCCAAGGGGGACTAGCGGGGGGCACAGATACGCAGTATTTT | CASSQGGLAGGTDTQYF
TRBJ2-2 | NA | 14 | TRBV7-9 | NA | TGTGCCAGCAGCTTAGCTACAGACACCGGGGAGCTGTTTTTT | CASSLATDTGELFF
TRBJ1-2 | NA | 16 | TRBV19 | TRBD1 | TGTGCCAGTAGTATAGTCAGGACAGGCCTGGACTATGGCTACACCTTC | CASSIVRTGLDYGYTF
TRBJ1-2 | NA | 16 | TRBV5-1 | NA | TGCGCCAGCAGCTTGGATGGTACAGCTATAAGCTATGGCTACACCTTC | CASSLDGTAISYGYTF
TRBJ1-1 | NA | 13 | TRBV19 | NA | TGTGCCAGTGAGGTCGGTACTAACACTGAAGCTTTCTTT | CASEVGTNTEAFF
TRBJ1-6 | few | 16 | TRBV19 | TRBD1 | TGTGCCAGTAGTATACTGTTGGGGACAGGGGATCCACCCCTCCACTTT | CASSILLGTGDPPLHF
TRBJ2-1 | NA | 14 | TRBV2 | TRBD2 | TGTGCCAGCACCTTCGCGGGGGTGTACAATGAGCAGTTCTTC | CASTFAGVYNEQFF
TRBJ2-7 | NA | 15 | TRBV6-5 | TRBD2 | TGTGCCAGCAGCCGGACTAGCGGGGTCTCCTACGAGCAGTACTTC | CASSRTSGVSYEQYF
TRBJ1-2 | once | 14 | TRBV7-9 | NA | TGTGCCAGCAGCTTGTCGGACCTCAACTATGGCTACACCTTC | CASSLSDLNYGYTF
TRBJ2-2 | NA | 12 | TRBV6-6 | NA | TGTGCCAGCGTCCCGAACACCGGGGAGCTGTTTTTT | CASVPNTGELFF
TRBJ2-3 | NA | 15 | TRBV5-1 | NA | TGCGCCAGCAGCTTGGTTCGGGGGAACACAGATACGCAGTATTTT | CASSLVRGNTDTQYF
TRBJ2-3 | NA | 11 | TRBV9 | NA | TGTGCCAGCAGCGTACTGGATACGCAGTATTTT | CASSVLDTQYF
TRBJ2-7 | once | 13 | TRBV18 | NA | TGTGCCAGCTCACCACTGGAGGGTCGGGAGCAGTACTTC | CASSPLEGREQYF
TRBJ1-5 | few | 16 | TRBV6-1 | TRBD1 | TGTGCCAGCAGTGAACGGGACAGGTATAGCAATCAGCCCCAGCATTTT | CASSERDRYSNQPQHF
TRBJ1-2 | NA | 11 | TRBV20-1 | TRBD1 | TGCAGTGCCCGGACAGGCTATGGCTACACCTTC | CSARTGYGYTF
TRBJ2-3 | once | 18 | TRBV11-3 | TRBD1 | TGTGCCAGCAGCTTAGACCCATCGGGGACAGCAAAAGCCGATACGCAGTATTTT | CASSLDPSGTAKADTQYF
TRBJ2-1 | once | 15 | TRBV7-2 | NA | TGTGCCAGCAGCTTATTCCGACGGGAAGGGAATGAGCAGTTCTTC | CASSLFRREGNEQFF
TRBJ2-7 | NA | 14 | TRBV11-1 | NA | TGTGCCAGCAGCTTAAGGGACTGGGGGAGCGAGCAGTACTTC | CASSLRDWGSEQYF
TRBJ2-3 | NA | 17 | TRBV5-1 | NA | TGCGCCAGCAGCTTGGTGGGGACGGTCGCTAGCACAGATACGCAGTATTTT | CASSLVGTVASTDTQYF
TRBJ2-1 | NA | 15 | TRBV9 | NA | TGTGCCAGCAGCGGTAGGACAAGGCCCTACAATGAGCAGTTCTTC | CASSGRTRPYNEQFF
TRBJ2-1 | NA | 14 | TRBV6-6 | NA | TGTGCCAGCATTCTGGGGGTCGGATACAATGAGCAGTTCTTC | CASILGVGYNEQFF
TRBJ1-1 | NA | 14 | TRBV2 | NA | TGTGCCAGCACGATTCGCGGGGTGAACACTGAAGCTTTCTTT | CASTIRGVNTEAFF
TRBJ1-2 | once | 15 | TRBV10-3 | TRBD1 | TGTGCCATCAGTGAGTACGAGGGGGCAGGCTATGGCTACACCTTC | CAISEYEGAGYGYTF
TRBJ2-1 | NA | 13 | TRBV6-5 | NA | TGTGCCAGCAGGTACTCTAGTGGCAATGAGCAGTTCTTC | CASRYSSGNEQFF
TRBJ2-7 | NA | 15 | TRBV18 | NA | TGTGCCAGCTCACCTCCGGGAGAACCCCATTACGAGCAGTACTTC | CASSPPGEPHYEQYF
TRBJ2-1 | NA | 18 | TRBV21-1 | NA | TGTGCCAGCAGCGCTCTCCCGGGACTAGCGGGGTCCTACAATGAGCAGTTCTTC | CASSALPGLAGSYNEQFF
TRBJ2-7 | NA | 15 | TRBV10-3 | NA | TGTGCCATCAGTGAGGGGGCAGGGAGCCCCTACGAGCAGTACTTC | CAISEGAGSPYEQYF
TRBJ1-5 | NA | 12 | TRBV6-4 | NA | TGTGCCAGCAGTGAGGCCCCTCAGCCCCAGCATTTT | CASSEAPQPQHF
TRBJ2-1 | NA | 15 | TRBV4-1 | TRBD2 | TGCGCCAGCAGCCAAGTAGCGGGGGGGCGCGGTGAGCAGTTCTTC | CASSQVAGGRGEQFF
TRBJ2-3 | NA | 16 | TRBV18 | TRBD1 | TGTGCCAGCTCACCATTTACAGGACAGGGGTTGGGAACGCAGTATTTT | CASSPFTGQGLGTQYF
TRBJ1-6 | NA | 17 | TRBV27 | TRBD1 | TGTGCCAGCAGTTTCCTTGGGACAGGGGGTAATAATTCACCCCTCCACTTT | CASSFLGTGGNNSPLHF